This T cell receptor beta chain was retrieved from a study of blood T cell repertoires in COVID-19. Turning to the study itself: Samples taken during acute and convalescent COVID-19 were collected in the United States, Italy and Spain.

Germline V gene data show CDR1 as SGHTS and CDR2 as YDEGEE. The CDR3 covers 14 residues. Trimming took 0 bases from V and 5 from J, leaving 8 bases between them. Sequencing was performed with immunoSEQ multiplex PCR; in TCRdb, only in-frame clones are kept and a portion is missing. The sample records about 49,000 clones, 80% to 90% being singletons. J is TRBJ1-4 and V is TRBV5-8; maybe TRBD1 (6 bases). The TCR originated in an older woman with acute or convalescent COVID-19. Specimen: peripheral blood. The CDR3 here is CASSLVQGNEKLFF. The CDR3 nucleotides read TGTGCCAGCAGCTTGGTCCAGGGGAATGAAAAACTGTTTTTT.